The rows below give T cell receptor beta chains drawn from one sample of a study of T-cell reconstitution after alpha-beta-depleted transplantation in children. TCRdb called the PCR reads again in MiXCR, with one record for every CDR3 protein. Among about 690,000 distinct CDR3 sequences, roughly 17% were seen once, and the ten largest hold 0.9% to 1.2%. This specimen consisted of PBMCs from the stem cell graft donor, obtained from the stem cell graft. The receptors shown here come from a human donor who donated a stem cell graft to a child with acute myeloid leukemia. The CDR3 runs from the conserved cysteine through the conserved F or W. A D gene is named only where the DNA matches it firmly. For some rows the clone size is stated as once, few or many, or as a class when expanded; others skip it.

NA	TRBV6-5	many	TRBJ2-7	CASSQGGRQYF	TGTGCCAGCAGCCAGGGGGGTAGGCAGTACTTC
NA	TRBV15	few	TRBJ1-4	CATSRVATTNEKLFF	TGTGCCACCAGCAGAGTTGCGACAACTAATGAAAAACTGTTTTTT
NA	TRBV7-2	many	TRBJ1-1	CASSFTGVNTEAFF	TGTGCCAGCAGCTTCACAGGAGTTAACACTGAAGCTTTCTTT
NA	TRBV7-2	many	TRBJ2-6	CASSRGETGANVLTF	TGTGCCAGCAGCAGAGGCGAGACTGGGGCCAACGTCCTGACTTTC
TRBD1	TRBV12-3/TRBV12-4	NA	TRBJ1-4	CASSTGGVGEKLFF	TGTGCCAGCAGTACAGGGGGCGTAGGTGAAAAACTGTTTTTT
NA	TRBV12-3/TRBV12-4	many	TRBJ2-1	CASSLIGSQEQFF	TGTGCCAGCAGTTTAATAGGTTCCCAGGAGCAGTTCTTC
NA	TRBV20-1	NA	TRBJ1-3	CSARESGGVYGNTIYF	TGCAGTGCTAGAGAGTCCGGGGGGGTCTACGGAAACACCATATATTTT
NA	TRBV6-1	many	TRBJ2-5	CASSVTLAWGQETQYF	TGTGCCAGCAGTGTGACCCTGGCGTGGGGCCAAGAGACCCAGTACTTC
NA	TRBV10-3	few	TRBJ2-5	CAISESADSTRAQYF	TGTGCCATCAGTGAGTCGGCTGACAGTACTCGGGCCCAGTACTTC
TRBD2	TRBV7-2	NA	TRBJ2-1	CASSFFLAGGPSSTYF	TGTGCCAGCAGCTTTTTTCTAGCGGGGGGGCCCTCCTCGACTTACTTC
NA	TRBV10-3	NA	TRBJ1-2	CASSTGAGNYGYTF	TGTGCCAGTAGCACAGGCGCGGGTAACTATGGCTACACCTTC
NA	TRBV10-2	NA	TRBJ2-3	CASGSQSFTDTQYF	TGCGCCAGCGGTTCGCAGTCCTTCACAGATACGCAGTATTTT
NA	TRBV7-2	few	TRBJ1-5	CASSLGTVRPQHF	TGTGCCAGCAGCTTAGGGACCGTACGGCCCCAGCATTTT
TRBD2	TRBV20-1	NA	TRBJ2-5	CSAKAASGGGVGETQYF	TGCAGTGCCAAGGCGGCTAGCGGGGGGGGAGTAGGAGAGACCCAGTACTTC
TRBD1	TRBV12-3/TRBV12-4	NA	TRBJ1-6	CASTQGENSPLHF	TGTGCCAGCACCCAGGGGGAGAATTCACCCCTCCACTTT
NA	TRBV5-1	NA	TRBJ1-1	CASMATQGANTEAFF	TGCGCCAGCATGGCTACCCAAGGGGCTAACACTGAAGCTTTCTTT
NA	TRBV4-2	NA	TRBJ2-4	CASSQIGDISLAGNIQYF	TGTGCCAGCAGCCAAATCGGCGACATATCGCTAGCCGGAAACATTCAGTACTTC
TRBD2	TRBV24-1	few	TRBJ2-1	CATSDLPSGGPNEQFF	TGTGCCACCAGTGATTTGCCTAGCGGGGGGCCCAATGAGCAGTTCTTC
TRBD2	TRBV29-1	NA	TRBJ2-3	CSASRPGTISSTDTQYF	TGCAGCGCCTCTAGGCCCGGGACTATCTCTAGCACAGATACGCAGTATTTT
NA	TRBV29-1	many	TRBJ2-2	CSVRTGELFF	TGCAGCGTGCGCACCGGGGAGCTGTTTTTT
NA	TRBV11-2	few	TRBJ2-6	CASTRYSSGANVLTF	TGTGCCAGCACCAGGTACTCCTCTGGGGCCAACGTCCTGACTTTC
NA	TRBV5-1	many	TRBJ2-3	CASSSEDTQYF	TGCGCCAGCAGCTCGGAAGATACGCAGTATTTT
NA	TRBV7-2	NA	TRBJ1-2	CASSLVVGGGLGYTF	TGTGCCAGCAGCTTAGTGGTGGGTGGTGGTTTGGGCTACACCTTC
NA	TRBV20-1	NA	TRBJ1-2	CSAVPDNSYGYTF	TGCAGTGCGGTGCCAGACAACTCCTATGGCTACACCTTC
TRBD1	TRBV4-3	many	TRBJ1-1	CASSQEPGGVAEAFF	TGCGCCAGCAGCCAAGAGCCAGGGGGCGTCGCTGAAGCTTTCTTT
NA	TRBV7-3	NA	TRBJ2-7	CASSLLQVPYEQYF	TGTGCCAGCAGCTTATTACAGGTCCCCTACGAGCAGTACTTC
NA	TRBV20-1	many	TRBJ1-2	CSAREGSGSYGYTF	TGCAGTGCTAGAGAAGGCTCAGGGTCCTATGGCTACACCTTC
TRBD2	TRBV4-2	many	TRBJ2-1	CASSQDLLGLVPHEQFF	TGTGCCAGCAGCCAAGATTTATTGGGACTAGTCCCCCATGAGCAGTTCTTC
NA	TRBV20-1	few	TRBJ2-1	CSARDPTGGLEQFF	TGCAGTGCTAGAGATCCTACTGGGGGGTTAGAGCAGTTCTTC
NA	TRBV20-1	many	TRBJ2-1	CSARDRGGPYNEQFF	TGCAGTGCTAGAGATCGCGGGGGCCCCTACAATGAGCAGTTCTTC
TRBD2	TRBV6-1	many	TRBJ2-7	CASRGLAGVSYEQYF	TGTGCCAGCAGGGGACTAGCGGGGGTATCCTACGAGCAGTACTTC
NA	TRBV10-3	NA	TRBJ2-5	CAIYNAAQETQYF	TGTGCCATCTATAACGCAGCCCAAGAGACCCAGTACTTC
TRBD1	TRBV6-5	NA	TRBJ2-3	CASSYLGSFRTGVTDTQYF	TGTGCCAGCAGTTATCTTGGTTCGTTCAGGACAGGGGTCACAGATACGCAGTATTTT
NA	TRBV10-3	many	TRBJ2-5	CAISGTAQETQYF	TGTGCCATCAGTGGGACAGCTCAAGAGACCCAGTACTTC
NA	TRBV7-6	NA	TRBJ1-1	CASSLRQDSRAEAFF	TGTGCCAGCAGCTTAAGACAGGATTCGAGGGCTGAAGCTTTCTTT
NA	TRBV25-1	few	TRBJ2-1	CASGPTGIEQFF	TGTGCCAGCGGACCTACAGGGATTGAGCAGTTCTTC
TRBD1	TRBV20-1	few	TRBJ2-7	CSALVGTGKYEQYF	TGCAGTGCTCTAGTAGGGACAGGGAAGTACGAGCAGTACTTC
TRBD1	TRBV4-1	few	TRBJ1-2	CASSRMGQGDGYTF	TGCGCCAGCAGCCGAATGGGACAGGGAGACGGCTACACCTTC
TRBD1	TRBV20-1	few	TRBJ1-2	CSAFANRGPPYNYGYTF	TGCAGTGCTTTTGCAAACAGGGGGCCCCCCTATAACTATGGCTACACCTTC
NA	TRBV4-1	few	TRBJ1-4	CASSQVTAEKLFF	TGCGCCAGCAGCCAAGTCACGGCGGAAAAACTGTTTTTT
NA	TRBV7-9	many	TRBJ2-1	CASSLQENEQFF	TGTGCCAGCAGCTTACAGGAGAATGAGCAGTTCTTC
TRBD1	TRBV20-1	many	TRBJ1-2	CSAKIGTGVRDGYTF	TGCAGTGCTAAAATAGGGACAGGGGTCAGAGATGGCTACACCTTC
NA	TRBV12-3/TRBV12-4	NA	TRBJ2-5	CASSQTENQETQYF	TGTGCCAGCAGTCAAACAGAGAACCAAGAGACCCAGTACTTC
NA	TRBV20-1	many	TRBJ1-6	CSAGGEADSPLHF	TGCAGTGCTGGGGGGGAAGCGGATTCACCCCTCCACTTT
NA	TRBV20-1	many	TRBJ1-5	CRWGGGRTQQPQHF	TGCAGGTGGGGGGGCGGTCGTACTCAACAGCCCCAGCATTTT
NA	TRBV25-1	NA	TRBJ1-1	CASSDTVGSGTEAFF	TGTGCCAGCAGTGATACGGTGGGTTCCGGCACTGAAGCTTTCTTT
NA	TRBV20-1	NA	TRBJ2-2	CSARDIYTGELFF	TGCAGTGCTAGAGACATATACACCGGGGAGCTGTTTTTT
TRBD2	TRBV4-3	many	TRBJ2-1	CASSPIGSGNEQFF	TGCGCCAGCAGCCCCATTGGTAGCGGGAATGAGCAGTTCTTC
TRBD1	TRBV4-2	NA	TRBJ2-6	CASSLRPGTGAGANVLTF	TGTGCCAGCAGCCTCCGTCCCGGGACAGGGGCTGGGGCCAACGTCCTGACTTTC
NA	TRBV15	NA	TRBJ2-7	CATSRERQPTYEQYF	TGTGCCACCAGCAGAGAGAGACAGCCTACCTACGAGCAGTACTTC
NA	TRBV29-1	many	TRBJ2-3	CSVSLTLARTDTQYF	TGCAGCGTTAGTCTTACTCTGGCCCGCACAGATACGCAGTATTTT
TRBD1	TRBV7-9	many	TRBJ1-1	CASSLSGDREAFF	TGTGCCAGCAGCTTATCGGGGGACAGAGAAGCTTTCTTT
NA	TRBV20-1	NA	TRBJ1-1	CSARSWSTEAFF	TGCAGTGCTCGGTCCTGGTCCACTGAAGCTTTCTTT
NA	TRBV20-1	NA	TRBJ2-2	CSATETGNTGELFF	TGCAGTGCTACCGAAACGGGCAACACCGGGGAGCTGTTTTTT
NA	TRBV3-1	NA	TRBJ1-1	CASSQVRETEAFF	TGTGCCAGCAGCCAAGTGAGGGAGACTGAAGCTTTCTTT
NA	TRBV4-3	NA	TRBJ2-3	CASSQDQRNTDTQYF	TGCGCCAGCAGCCAAGACCAGCGGAACACAGATACGCAGTATTTT